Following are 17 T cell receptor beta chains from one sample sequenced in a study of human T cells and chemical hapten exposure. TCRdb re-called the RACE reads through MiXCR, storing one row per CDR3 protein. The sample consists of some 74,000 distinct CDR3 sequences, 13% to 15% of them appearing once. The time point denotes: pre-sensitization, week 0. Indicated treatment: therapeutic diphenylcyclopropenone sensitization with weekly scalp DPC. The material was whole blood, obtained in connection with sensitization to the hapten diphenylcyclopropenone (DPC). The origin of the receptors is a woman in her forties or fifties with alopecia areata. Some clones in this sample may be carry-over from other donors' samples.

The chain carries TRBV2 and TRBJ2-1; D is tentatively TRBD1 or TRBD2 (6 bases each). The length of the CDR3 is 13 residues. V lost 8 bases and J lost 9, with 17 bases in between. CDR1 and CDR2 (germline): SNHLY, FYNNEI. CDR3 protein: CASGTSRGGEQFF. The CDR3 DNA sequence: TGTGCCAGCGGTACTAGCAGGGGCGGTGAGCAGTTCTTC.

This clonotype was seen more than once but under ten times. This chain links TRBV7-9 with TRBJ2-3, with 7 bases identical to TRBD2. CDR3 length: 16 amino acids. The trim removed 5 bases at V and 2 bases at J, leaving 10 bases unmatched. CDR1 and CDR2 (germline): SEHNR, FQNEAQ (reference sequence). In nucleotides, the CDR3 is TGTGCCAGCAGCCCTTCTAGAGCGGGATACACAGATACGCAGTATTTT. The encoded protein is CASSPSRAGYTDTQYF.

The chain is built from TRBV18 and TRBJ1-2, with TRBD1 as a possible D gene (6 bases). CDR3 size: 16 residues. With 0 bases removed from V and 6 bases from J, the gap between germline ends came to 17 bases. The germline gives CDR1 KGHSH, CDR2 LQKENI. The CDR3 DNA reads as TGTGCCAGCTCACCACCGGTTGACAGGTCCTCCGATGGCTACACCTTC. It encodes CASSPPVDRSSDGYTF.

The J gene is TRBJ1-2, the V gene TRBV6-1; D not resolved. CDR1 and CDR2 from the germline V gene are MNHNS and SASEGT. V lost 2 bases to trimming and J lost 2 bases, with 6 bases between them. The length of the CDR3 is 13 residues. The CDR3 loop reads CASSEYVNYGYTF. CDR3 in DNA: TGTGCCAGCAGTGAATACGTGAACTATGGCTACACCTTC.

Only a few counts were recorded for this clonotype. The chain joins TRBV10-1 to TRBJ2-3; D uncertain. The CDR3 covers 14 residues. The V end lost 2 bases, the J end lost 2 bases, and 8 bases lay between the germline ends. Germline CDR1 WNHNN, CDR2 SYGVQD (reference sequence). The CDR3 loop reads CASSELTPTDTQYF. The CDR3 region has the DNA TGCGCCAGCAGTGAGCTCACTCCCACAGATACGCAGTATTTT.

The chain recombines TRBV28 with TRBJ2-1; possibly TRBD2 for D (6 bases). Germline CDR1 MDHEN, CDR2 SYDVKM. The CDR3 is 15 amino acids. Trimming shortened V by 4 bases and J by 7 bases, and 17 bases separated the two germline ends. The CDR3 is CASSYASSGGNEQFF. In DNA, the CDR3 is TGTGCCAGCAGTTACGCCTCATCTGGAGGGAATGAGCAGTTCTTC.

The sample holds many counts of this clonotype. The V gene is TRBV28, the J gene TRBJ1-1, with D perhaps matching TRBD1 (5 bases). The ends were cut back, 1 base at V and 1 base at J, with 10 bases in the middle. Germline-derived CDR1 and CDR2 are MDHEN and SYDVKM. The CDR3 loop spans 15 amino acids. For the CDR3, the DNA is TGTGCCAGCAGTTTATCGTCAGGGACGAACACTGAAGCTTTCTTT. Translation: CASSLSSGTNTEAFF. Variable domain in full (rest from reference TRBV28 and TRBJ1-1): DVKVTQSSRYLVKRTGEKVFLECVQDMDHENMFWYRQDPGLGLRLIYFSYDVKMKEKGDIPEGYSVSREKKERFSLILESASTNQTSMYLCASSLSSGTNTEAFFGQGTRLTVV.

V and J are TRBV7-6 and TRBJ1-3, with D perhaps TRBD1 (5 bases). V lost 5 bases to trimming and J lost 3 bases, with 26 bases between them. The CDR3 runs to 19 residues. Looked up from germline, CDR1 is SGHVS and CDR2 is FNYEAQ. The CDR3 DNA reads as TGTGCCAGCAGCGTAGGCCCCCCCCATTCGGCAGGGCGTGGAAACACCATATATTTT. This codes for CASSVGPPHSAGRGNTIYF.

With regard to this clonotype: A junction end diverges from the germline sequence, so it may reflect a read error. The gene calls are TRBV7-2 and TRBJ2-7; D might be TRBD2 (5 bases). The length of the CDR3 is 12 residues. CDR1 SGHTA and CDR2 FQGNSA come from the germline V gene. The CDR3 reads CASSLAFGEQYF. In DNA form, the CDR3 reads TGTGCCAGCAGCCTAGCTTTTGGCGAGCAGTACTTC. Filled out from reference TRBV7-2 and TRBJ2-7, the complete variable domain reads GAGVSQSPSNKVTEKGKDVELRCDPISGHTALYWYRQSLGQGLEFLIYFQGNSAPDKSGLPSDRFSAERTGGSVSTLTIQRTQQEDSAVYLCASSLAFGEQYFGPGTRLTVT.

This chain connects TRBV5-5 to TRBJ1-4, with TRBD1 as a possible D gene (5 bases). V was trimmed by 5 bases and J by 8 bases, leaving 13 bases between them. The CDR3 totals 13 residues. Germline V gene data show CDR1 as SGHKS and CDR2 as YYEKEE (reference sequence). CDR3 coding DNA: TGTGCCAGCAGTATGGACAACCTAGAAAAACTGTTTTTT. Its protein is CASSMDNLEKLFF.

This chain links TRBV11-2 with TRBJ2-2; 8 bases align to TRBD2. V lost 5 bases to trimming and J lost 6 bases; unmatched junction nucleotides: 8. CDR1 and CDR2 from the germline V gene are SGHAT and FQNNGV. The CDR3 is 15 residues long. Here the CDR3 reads CASSLTGLGSGELFF. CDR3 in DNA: TGTGCCAGCAGCCTTACGGGACTAGGCTCCGGGGAGCTGTTTTTT.

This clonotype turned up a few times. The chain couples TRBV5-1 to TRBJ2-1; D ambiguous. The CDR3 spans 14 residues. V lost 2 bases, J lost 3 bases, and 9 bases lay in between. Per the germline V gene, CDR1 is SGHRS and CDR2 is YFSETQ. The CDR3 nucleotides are TGCGCCAGCAGCTTTGGAGAATACTACAATGAGCAGTTCTTC. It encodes CASSFGEYYNEQFF.

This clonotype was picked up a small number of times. The CDR3: CASSPEGHPNTEAFF. CDR3 coding DNA: TGTGCCAGCAGCCCCGAGGGGCACCCGAACACTGAAGCTTTCTTT. The V and J genes are TRBV5-5 and TRBJ1-1; the D gene is possibly TRBD1 (5 bases). V was pared by 4 bases and J by 1 base, with 14 bases between. The germline CDR1 and CDR2 sequences are SGHKS and YYEKEE (reference sequence). The CDR3 spans 15 residues.

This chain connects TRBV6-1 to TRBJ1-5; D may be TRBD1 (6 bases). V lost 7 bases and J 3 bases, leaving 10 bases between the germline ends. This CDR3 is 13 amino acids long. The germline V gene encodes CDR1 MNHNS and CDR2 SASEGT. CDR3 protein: CASTGDNNQPQHF. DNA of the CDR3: TGTGCCAGCACAGGGGATAACAATCAGCCCCAGCATTTT.

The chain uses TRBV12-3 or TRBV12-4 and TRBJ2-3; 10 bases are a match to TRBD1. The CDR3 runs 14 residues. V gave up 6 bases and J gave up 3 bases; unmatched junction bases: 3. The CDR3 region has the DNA TGTGCCAGCAGACTGGACAGGGGGACAGATACGCAGTATTTT. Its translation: CASRLDRGTDTQYF.

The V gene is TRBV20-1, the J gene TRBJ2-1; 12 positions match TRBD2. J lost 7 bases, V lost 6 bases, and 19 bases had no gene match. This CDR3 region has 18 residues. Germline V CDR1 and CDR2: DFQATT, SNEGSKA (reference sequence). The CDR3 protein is CSAAGLAGGAIQGNEQFF. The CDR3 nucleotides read TGCAGTGCGGCGGGCCTAGCGGGAGGGGCTATCCAGGGGAATGAGCAGTTCTTC.

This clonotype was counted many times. CDR3 in DNA: TGCGCCAGCACGGACAGGGGAGGGCCAGATACGCAGTATTTT. Its protein product is CASTDRGGPDTQYF. This chain joins TRBV5-1 and TRBJ2-3; 9 nucleotides align to TRBD1. The CDR3 is made up of 14 amino acids. The junction had 6 bases not matched to a gene; V was cut back by 6 bases and J by 4 bases. The germline CDR1 and CDR2 sequences are SGHRS and YFSETQ.